These T cell receptor beta chains were read from a single sample in a study of cytomegalovirus exposure and HLA in healthy donors. The method was immunoSEQ multiplex PCR; TCRdb's version includes in-frame clones alone and lacks a portion of them. The profile shows a few hundred thousand clones, 70% to 85% of them singletons. Sequencing was performed on PBMCs. The receptors derive from a woman aged 40-49 years in good health and CMV-seronegative. CDR3s include the opening cysteine and the closing phenylalanine or tryptophan. D genes are given only for firm matches. Size tells how often a clone was seen (once, few, many) or the class of an expanded clone, and some rows leave it out.

j_call v_call clone_size d_call cdr3_nt cdr3_aa
TRBJ2-5 TRBV7-3 - - TGTGCCAGCTCGGGATCCGGTCAAGAGACCCAGTACTTC CASSGSGQETQYF
TRBJ2-1 TRBV25-1 - TRBD2 TGTGCCAGCACTGATCCGGGGGGGCCCTCCTTACAGCAGTTCTTC CASTDPGGPSLQQFF
TRBJ2-1 TRBV7-9 - TRBD2 TGTGCCAGCAGCTTGGGGACGACTAGCGGGGGCTACAATGAGCAGTTCTTC CASSLGTTSGGYNEQFF
TRBJ2-7 TRBV28 once - TGTGCCAGCAGGCCGCGTACAGGGTTTTACGAGCAGTACTTC CASRPRTGFYEQYF
TRBJ2-1 TRBV6-6 - - TGTGCCAGCAATGCAAACCGGGGGAGCTCCTACAATGAGCAGTTCTTC CASNANRGSSYNEQFF
TRBJ1-5 TRBV18 - TRBD1 TGTGCCAGCTCACCACCGATGGGACAGCCAAATCAGCCCCAGCATTTT CASSPPMGQPNQPQHF
TRBJ2-2 TRBV7-9 few - TGTGCCATCAGCAGGGGCTTGGTCGGGGAGCTGTTTTTT CAISRGLVGELFF
TRBJ1-1 TRBV2 - - TGTGCCAGCAGGAAAGATGACAGTGCGGCTTTCTTT CASRKDDSAAFF
TRBJ2-7 TRBV28 - TRBD1 TGTGCCAGCACCCGCCGACAGGGGAACGAGCAGTACTTC CASTRRQGNEQYF
TRBJ2-7 TRBV28 - - TGTGCCAGCAGTTTCCACTACGAGCAGTACTTC CASSFHYEQYF
TRBJ2-2 TRBV7-9 - - TGTGCCAGCAGCTTATACGGGAGAGACACCGGGGAGCTGTTTTTT CASSLYGRDTGELFF
TRBJ2-1 TRBV6-5 - - TGTGCCAGCAGTTACTCGACGAGGGTGCGCAATGAGCAGTTCTTC CASSYSTRVRNEQFF
TRBJ2-3 TRBV6-5 once - TGTGCCAGCAGTTCCCGCGGTTCGGATACGCAGTATTTT CASSSRGSDTQYF
TRBJ2-3 TRBV5-1 - - TGCGCCAGCAGCTTGCTAGTTTTCACAGATACGCAGTATTTT CASSLLVFTDTQYF
TRBJ1-1 TRBV12-5 - - TGTGCTAGTAAGAGGAGTGGGAACACTGAAGCTTTCTTT CASKRSGNTEAFF
TRBJ2-6 TRBV7-9 few - TGTGCCAGCAGCCCTACAGGTGGGGCCAACGTCCTGACTTTC CASSPTGGANVLTF
TRBJ2-7 TRBV6-5 few TRBD2 TGTGCCAGCAGTTACGCGGGGGGCGATCGATACGAGCAGTACTTC CASSYAGGDRYEQYF
TRBJ2-1 TRBV2 - - TGTGCCAGCAGTGAGGGGAGAGGAAGCTCCTACAATGAGCAGTTCTTC CASSEGRGSSYNEQFF
TRBJ1-5 TRBV2 - - TGTGCCAGCAGTGAAATTTGGGGGGATCAGCCCCAGCATTTT CASSEIWGDQPQHF
TRBJ1-4 TRBV7-9 - - TGTGCCAGCAGCTATTATCCAGGGGTAGGAGAAAAACTGTTTTTT CASSYYPGVGEKLFF
TRBJ1-3 TRBV28 - - TGTGCCAGCACGCAGGGGCCGATTATCCTCTCTGGAAACACCATATATTTT CASTQGPIILSGNTIYF
TRBJ1-6 TRBV30 - TRBD1 TGTGCCTGGAGGGGACAGCACTTTATGGATTCACCCCTCCACTTT CAWRGQHFMDSPLHF
TRBJ1-1 TRBV7-8 - TRBD1 TGTGCCAGCAGCTTAGGGACAGGCCTCGCTGAAGCTTTCTTT CASSLGTGLAEAFF
TRBJ1-1 TRBV30 - - TGTGCCTGGAGTCCGGGACTGAGGAACACTGAAGCTTTCTTT CAWSPGLRNTEAFF
TRBJ2-2 TRBV7-9 - - TGTGCCAGCAGCTTAAGAGTAAAATTGAACACCGGGGAGCTGTTTTTT CASSLRVKLNTGELFF
TRBJ2-1 TRBV19 - TRBD1 TGTGCCAGTAGAACGGGACAGGGACCCTACAATGAGCAGTTCTTC CASRTGQGPYNEQFF
TRBJ2-1 TRBV9 - TRBD1 TGTGCCAGCAGCGTTACCGGGACAGCCTACAATGAGCAGTTCTTC CASSVTGTAYNEQFF
TRBJ1-4 TRBV2 few - TGTGCCAGCAGCTCCGCGGGACTGAATGAAAAACTGTTTTTT CASSSAGLNEKLFF
TRBJ2-3 TRBV4-3 - - TGCGCCAGCAGCCAAGACGGAATCGAGGGCTTCGGCACAGATACGCAGTATTTT CASSQDGIEGFGTDTQYF
TRBJ1-5 TRBV4-1 once - TGCGCCAGCAGCCATGGTCCCGACAGCCCCGCCAATCAGCCCCAGCATTTT CASSHGPDSPANQPQHF
TRBJ1-5 TRBV19 - TRBD1 TGTGCCAGTAGTTTCGACAGGGCGAGCAATCAGCCCCAGCATTTT CASSFDRASNQPQHF
TRBJ2-7 TRBV28 - TRBD1 TGTGCCAGCAGAAGACCCCCGGGACAGTACTACGAGCAGTACTTC CASRRPPGQYYEQYF
TRBJ2-7 TRBV4-2 - TRBD2 TGTGCCAGCAGCCAAGATAACAGCGGGGGGTTCCATGCGTGCTTC CASSQDNSGGFHACF